These T cell receptor beta chains were read from a single sample in a study of shared clonotypes between healthy human individuals. Repertoires were generated with immunoSEQ multiplex PCR, while TCRdb's copy carries only in-frame clones and drops some. The sample includes some 2,400,000 clones, around 95% of them seen just once. The sample consisted of naive CD4+ T cells sorted from blood. These receptors were obtained from a man between 18 and 35 years old in good health. CDR3s include the opening cysteine and the closing phenylalanine or tryptophan. The D gene is left open where the match is weak. Clone size is not always given. Where it is, it says once, few, many or a class for expanded clones.

d_call j_call v_call clone_size cdr3_aa cdr3_nt
TRBD1 TRBJ2-7 TRBV5-1 - CASSWGSTGDSYEQYF TGCGCCAGCAGCTGGGGGAGTACAGGGGACTCCTACGAGCAGTACTTC
TRBD1 TRBJ2-5 TRBV5-4 - CASSPELRDRVPRDF TGTGCCAGCAGCCCCGAACTCCGGGACAGGGTCCCCCGGGACTTC
TRBD1 TRBJ1-1 TRBV6-1 once CASSESTGDTEAFF TGTGCCAGCAGTGAATCCACAGGGGACACTGAAGCTTTCTTT
TRBD2 TRBJ2-1 TRBV4-3 - CASSQEGGRGNEQFF TGCGCCAGCAGCCAAGAGGGCGGGAGGGGGAATGAGCAGTTCTTC
TRBD1 TRBJ2-7 TRBV5-1 - CASSWLTGGAYEQYF TGCGCCAGCAGCTGGCTGACAGGGGGCGCCTACGAGCAGTACTTC
TRBD1 TRBJ1-4 TRBV6-1 - CASRGTDLNEKLFF TGTGCCAGCAGGGGGACAGATTTGAATGAAAAACTGTTTTTT
- TRBJ1-1 TRBV30 - CAWSLSLRGTGAEAFF TGTGCCTGGAGTCTCTCACTAAGGGGGACCGGCGCTGAAGCTTTCTTT
- TRBJ1-1 TRBV10-3 - CAISESRGGTEAFF TGTGCCATCAGTGAGTCACGAGGGGGCACTGAAGCTTTCTTT
TRBD2 TRBJ2-3 TRBV2 - CASRSGGITDTQYF TGTGCCAGCAGAAGCGGGGGGATCACAGATACGCAGTATTTT
- TRBJ1-1 TRBV19 - CASSFDSMNTEAFF TGTGCCAGTAGTTTCGACAGCATGAACACTGAAGCTTTCTTT
- TRBJ1-1 TRBV7-2 - CASSLQLEGTEAFF TGTGCCAGCAGCTTACAGCTGGAGGGGACTGAAGCTTTCTTT
TRBD2 TRBJ2-1 TRBV11-3 - CASSLRLGAGVDNEQFF TGTGCCAGCAGCTTACGCTTGGGAGCGGGAGTCGACAATGAGCAGTTCTTC
TRBD1 TRBJ2-6 TRBV10-3 - CATGDRGTSGANVLTF TGTGCCACCGGGGACAGGGGAACCTCTGGGGCCAACGTCCTGACTTTC
- TRBJ1-1 TRBV7-2 - CASSSGLGNTEAFF TGTGCCAGCAGCTCAGGGCTCGGGAACACTGAAGCTTTCTTT
- TRBJ2-1 TRBV2 - CASMANEQFF TGTGCCAGCATGGCCAATGAGCAGTTCTTC
- TRBJ1-5 TRBV7-2 once CASSLSNRDQPQHF TGTGCCAGCAGCTTATCTAACAGGGATCAGCCCCAGCATTTT
- TRBJ1-2 TRBV28 - CASGDLGVGDYGYTF TGTGCCAGCGGGGACCTGGGGGTGGGTGACTATGGCTACACCTTC
- TRBJ2-7 TRBV28 once CASSFKDRSFISQYF TGTGCCAGCAGTTTTAAAGACAGATCATTTATCTCGCAGTACTTC
- TRBJ1-1 TRBV5-6 - CASSLRRLNTEAFF TGTGCCAGCAGCTTGCGGCGGTTGAACACTGAAGCTTTCTTT
TRBD1 TRBJ1-2 TRBV9 - CASSAGDSYGYTF TGTGCCAGCAGCGCCGGGGACAGCTATGGCTACACCTTC
TRBD2 TRBJ2-4 TRBV4-3 - CASSQDWEGKNIQYF TGCGCCAGCAGCCAAGATTGGGAGGGAAAAAACATTCAGTACTTC
TRBD1 TRBJ2-2 TRBV9 - CASSFAGTGVTGELFF TGTGCCAGCAGCTTTGCGGGGACAGGGGTCACCGGGGAGCTGTTTTTT